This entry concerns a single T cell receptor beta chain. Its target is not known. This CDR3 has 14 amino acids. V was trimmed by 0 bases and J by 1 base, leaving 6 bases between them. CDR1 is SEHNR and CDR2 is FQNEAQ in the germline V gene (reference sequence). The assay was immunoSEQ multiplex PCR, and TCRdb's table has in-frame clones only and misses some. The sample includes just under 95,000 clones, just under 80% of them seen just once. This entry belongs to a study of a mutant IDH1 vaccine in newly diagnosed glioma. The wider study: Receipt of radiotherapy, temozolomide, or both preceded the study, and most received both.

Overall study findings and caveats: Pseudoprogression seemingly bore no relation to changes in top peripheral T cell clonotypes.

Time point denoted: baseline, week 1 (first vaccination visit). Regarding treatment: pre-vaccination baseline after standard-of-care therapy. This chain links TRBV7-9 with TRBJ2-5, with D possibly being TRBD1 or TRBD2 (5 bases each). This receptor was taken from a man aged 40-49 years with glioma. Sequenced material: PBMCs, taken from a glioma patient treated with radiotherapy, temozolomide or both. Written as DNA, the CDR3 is TGTGCCAGCAGCTTAGCGGGGGTCCAAGAGACCCAGTACTTC. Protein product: CASSLAGVQETQYF.